The 17 T cell receptor beta chains presented below share a single source sample, sequenced in a study of blood T cell repertoires in COVID-19. The data were produced by immunoSEQ multiplex PCR, yet TCRdb's version contains in-frame clones alone and is incomplete. The sample shows about 80,000 clones, more than 65% of them seen only once. The sample taken for sequencing was peripheral blood. These receptors originate from a man older than 75 with acute or convalescent COVID-19.

V and J are TRBV11-2 and TRBJ2-1, with TRBD2 matching over 9 bases. There are 16 residues in the CDR3. CDR1 is SGHAT, CDR2 FQNNGV, per germline. V shed 5 bases, J shed 0 bases, and the junction held 5 bases outside the gene matches. CDR3 sequence: CASSGGGASSYNEQFF. CDR3 nucleotide sequence: TGTGCCAGCAGCGGCGGGGGGGCAAGCTCCTACAATGAGCAGTTCTTC.

The chain combines TRBV4-1 with TRBJ1-6; 10 bases line up with TRBD1. The ends lost 1 base at V and 14 bases at J; junction bases unmatched: 11. The CDR3 runs to 16 residues. Germline V lookup: CDR1 MGHRA, CDR2 YSYEKL. Written as DNA, the CDR3 is TGCGCCAGCAGCCAAGGAAGCAGGACAGGGGGTAGGGCCCTCCACTTT. As protein: CASSQGSRTGGRALHF.

The chain links TRBV7-3 to TRBJ1-3, with 8 positions matching TRBD1. This CDR3 contains 16 residues. Germline V lookup: CDR1 SGHTA, CDR2 FQGTGA. V shed 1 base, J shed 4 bases, and the junction held 6 bases outside the gene matches. CDR3 sequence (DNA): TGTGCCAGCAGCTTAAACGGCAGGGGGCCAGGAAACACCATATATTTT. Its translation: CASSLNGRGPGNTIYF.

The genes are TRBV2 and TRBJ1-5; TRBD1 agrees at 8 bases. V was pared by 4 bases and J by 8 bases, with 7 bases of the junction left unmatched. Germline V gene data show CDR1 as SNHLY and CDR2 as FYNNEI. There are 14 residues in the CDR3. CDR3 nucleotide sequence: TGTGCCAGCAGTGGGGGGCAGGGGGCTGAGCCCCAGCATTTT. Protein sequence: CASSGGQGAEPQHF.

The J gene is TRBJ1-1, the V gene TRBV18; D unclear. The CDR3 is 13 residues long. Germline assignment: CDR1 KGHSH and CDR2 LQKENI. V was pared by 2 bases and J by 1 base, with 5 bases between. CDR3 nucleotide sequence: TGTGCCAGCTCACCATACGGGAACACTGAAGCTTTCTTT. Translation gives CASSPYGNTEAFF.

This clone has just one count. This chain joins TRBV1 and TRBJ1-5; the tabulated D call, TRBD1, remains unverified against the DNA. TRBV1 is recorded as a pseudogene. This CDR3 contains 14 residues. The CDR3 region is CTSSQTGLNQPQHF. The CDR3 DNA reads TGCACCAGCAGCCAAACAGGGCTTAATCAGCCCCAGCATTTT.

The rearrangement joins TRBV28 to TRBJ1-5; TRBD1 is a possible D gene (5 bases). CDR1 is MDHEN and CDR2 is SYDVKM in the germline V gene. The CDR3 contains 13 residues. V was shortened by 7 bases and J by 3 bases, with 10 bases between the two germline ends. CDR3 loop: CASTVTVNQPQHF. CDR3 sequence (DNA): TGTGCCAGCACCGTGACAGTCAATCAGCCCCAGCATTTT. Variable domain in full (rest from reference TRBV28 and TRBJ1-5): DVKVTQSSRYLVKRTGEKVFLECVQDMDHENMFWYRQDPGLGLRLIYFSYDVKMKEKGDIPEGYSVSREKKERFSLILESASTNQTSMYLCASTVTVNQPQHFGDGTRLSIL.

The chain uses TRBV2 and TRBJ2-7, with D unclear. The ends were cut back, 3 bases at V and 2 bases at J, with 5 bases in the middle. CDR3 length: 12 amino acids. Germline assignment: CDR1 SNHLY and CDR2 FYNNEI. DNA for the CDR3: TGTGCCAGCAGTGAGTTAGCCTACGAGCAGTACTTC. Translated, it gives CASSELAYEQYF.

The CDR3 loop is CASSPRSSAEETQYF. The CDR3 coding sequence is TGTGCCAGCTCACCACGCTCTAGCGCAGAAGAGACCCAGTACTTC. The V gene is TRBV18, the J gene TRBJ2-5; D is perhaps TRBD2 (6 bases). CDR1 is KGHSH and CDR2 is LQKENI in the germline V gene. The V end was cut by 1 base, the J end by 3 bases, with 12 bases between. The CDR3 is 15 amino acids.

This clone was detected only once. The chain joins TRBV5-6 to TRBJ2-7; 7 positions agree with TRBD1. V gave up 5 bases and J gave up 0 bases; unmatched junction bases: 8. The CDR3 has 15 residues. From germline, CDR1 is SGHDT and CDR2 YYEEEE. CDR3 in DNA: TGTGCCAGCAGTTCCGGACAGGTTTACTCCTACGAGCAGTACTTC. Amino acids: CASSSGQVYSYEQYF.

This chain uses TRBV2 with TRBJ1-5; 8 nucleotides align to TRBD1. V dropped 3 bases and J dropped 2; count of bases not matched to a gene: 6. The CDR3 sequence is 16 residues long. Per the germline V gene, CDR1 is SNHLY and CDR2 is FYNNEI. CDR3 residues: CASSERTGTGNQPQHF. CDR3 DNA: TGTGCCAGCAGTGAGCGGACAGGGACGGGCAATCAGCCCCAGCATTTT.

This CDR3 reads CASSLNPTGAEGTTEAFF. The CDR3 DNA is TGCGCCAGCAGCTTGAACCCAACAGGGGCAGAGGGAACCACTGAAGCTTTCTTT. The rearrangement uses TRBV5-1 and TRBJ1-1; 7 positions match TRBD1. V gave up 1 base and J gave up 4 bases; unmatched junction bases: 16. The germline V gene encodes CDR1 SGHRS and CDR2 YFSETQ. This CDR3 comprises 18 residues.

This clone has just one count. The rearrangement links TRBV7-8 to TRBJ1-6; 9 bases agree with TRBD1. The CDR3 sequence is 15 residues long. V shed 5 bases and J 6 bases; nucleotides not matched to a gene: 5. Per the germline V gene, CDR1 is SGHVS and CDR2 is FQNEAQ. The CDR3 sequence is CASSQQTGGNSPLHF. The DNA of the CDR3 is TGTGCCAGCAGCCAACAGACAGGGGGTAATTCACCCCTCCACTTT.

The chain employs TRBV5-1 and TRBJ1-1; unclear D gene. This CDR3 spans 13 amino acids. In germline, CDR1 is SGHRS, CDR2 YFSETQ. Trimming shortened V by 3 bases and J by 1 base, and 7 bases separated the two germline ends. The DNA for the CDR3 is TGCGCCAGCAGCTCAGTACCGAACACTGAAGCTTTCTTT. Residues: CASSSVPNTEAFF.

Remarks on this clone: Additional DNA sequences in this sample encode the identical CDR3. The chain's CDR3 is CASSPGGRETQYF. The CDR3 coding sequence is TGTGCCAGCAGTCCAGGGGGCCGGGAGACCCAGTACTTC. The chain joins TRBV3-1 (or the pseudogene TRBV3-2) to TRBJ2-5, with 8 nucleotides matching TRBD1. Germline CDR1 is LGHDT and CDR2 is YNNKEL (reference sequence). The junction had 5 bases not matched to a gene; V was cut back by 6 bases and J by 5 bases. There are 13 residues in the CDR3.

The chain joins TRBV2 to TRBJ1-3; D is perhaps TRBD1 (5 bases). The length of the CDR3 is 15 residues. Germline assignment: CDR1 SNHLY and CDR2 FYNNEI. The V and J ends lost 1 base and 4 bases respectively, with 11 bases between them. The CDR3 DNA reads as TGTGCCAGCAGTGAAGTGAGGGGAGGAGGAAACACCATATATTTT. It translates to CASSEVRGGGNTIYF.

This sequence joins TRBV5-4 and TRBJ2-2, with a possible D match to TRBD2 (6 bases). Germline V gene sequence: CDR1 SGHNT, CDR2 YYREEE (reference sequence). The CDR3 runs 17 residues. Trimming pared 2 bases from V and 0 bases from J, leaving 14 bases between. CDR3 nucleotides: TGTGCCAGCAGCTTCCCGGGACTGGACGCGAACACCGGGGAGCTGTTTTTT. This encodes CASSFPGLDANTGELFF.